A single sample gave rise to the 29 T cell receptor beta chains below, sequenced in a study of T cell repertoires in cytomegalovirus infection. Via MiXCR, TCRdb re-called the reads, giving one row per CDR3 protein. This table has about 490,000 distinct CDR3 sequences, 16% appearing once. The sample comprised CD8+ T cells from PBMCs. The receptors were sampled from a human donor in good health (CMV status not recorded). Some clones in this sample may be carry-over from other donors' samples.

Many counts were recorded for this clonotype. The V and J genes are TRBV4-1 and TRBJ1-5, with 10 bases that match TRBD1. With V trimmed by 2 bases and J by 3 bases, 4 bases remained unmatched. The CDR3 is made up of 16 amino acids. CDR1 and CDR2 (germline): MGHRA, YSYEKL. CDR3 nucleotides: TGCGCCAGCAGCCAAAGAGGGACAGGGGTCAATCAGCCCCAGCATTTT. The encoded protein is CASSQRGTGVNQPQHF.

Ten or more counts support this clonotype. This CDR3 reads CAISDWGRNTEAFF. CDR3 DNA sequence: TGTGCCATCAGTGACTGGGGGAGGAACACTGAAGCTTTCTTT. The chain couples TRBV10-3 to TRBJ1-1; TRBD1 might be the D (5 bases). V was pared by 3 bases and J by 1 base, with 9 bases between. The CDR3 sequence is 14 residues long. The germline gives CDR1 ENHRY, CDR2 SYGVKD.

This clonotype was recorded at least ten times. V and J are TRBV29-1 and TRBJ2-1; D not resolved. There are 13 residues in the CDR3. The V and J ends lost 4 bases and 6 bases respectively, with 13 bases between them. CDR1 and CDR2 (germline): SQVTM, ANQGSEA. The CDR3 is CSVGSGSFNEQFF. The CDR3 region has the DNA TGCAGCGTTGGCTCGGGCAGTTTCAATGAGCAGTTCTTC.

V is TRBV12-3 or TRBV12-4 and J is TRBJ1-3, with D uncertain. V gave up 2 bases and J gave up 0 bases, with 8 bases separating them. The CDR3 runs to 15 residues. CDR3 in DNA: TGTGCCAGCAGTTTACTTCCGGGCTCTGGAAACACCATATATTTT. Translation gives CASSLLPGSGNTIYF.

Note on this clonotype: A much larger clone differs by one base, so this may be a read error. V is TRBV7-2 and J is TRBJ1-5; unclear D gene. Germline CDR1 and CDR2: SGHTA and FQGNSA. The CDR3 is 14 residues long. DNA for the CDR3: TGTGCCAGCAGCTTCGCTTTTAGCAATCAGCCCCGGCATTTT. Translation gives CASSFAFSNQPRHF.

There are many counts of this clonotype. The CDR3 here is CASSLIWRESNNEQFF. CDR3 DNA: TGTGCCAGCAGCTTAATTTGGCGGGAGAGTAACAATGAGCAGTTCTTC. This chain connects TRBV11-2 to TRBJ2-1, with 7 bases fitting TRBD2. This CDR3 region has 16 residues. The ends lost 2 bases at V and 5 bases at J; junction bases unmatched: 9. Germline loops: CDR1 SGHAT, CDR2 FQNNGV.

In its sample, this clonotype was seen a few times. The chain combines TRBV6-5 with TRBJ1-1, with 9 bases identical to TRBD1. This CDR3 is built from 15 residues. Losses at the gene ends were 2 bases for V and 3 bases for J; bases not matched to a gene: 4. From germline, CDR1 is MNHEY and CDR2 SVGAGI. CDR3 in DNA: TGTGCCAGCAGTTACGGGGACAGGGTTTACACTGAAGCTTTCTTT. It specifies CASSYGDRVYTEAFF.

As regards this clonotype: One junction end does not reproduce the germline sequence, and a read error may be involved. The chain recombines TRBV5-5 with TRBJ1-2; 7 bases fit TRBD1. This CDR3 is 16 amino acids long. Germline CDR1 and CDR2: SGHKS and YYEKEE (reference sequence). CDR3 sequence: CASSTGTATANYSYTF. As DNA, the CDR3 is TGTGCCAGCAGCACCGGGACAGCGACTGCTAACTATAGCTACACCTTC.

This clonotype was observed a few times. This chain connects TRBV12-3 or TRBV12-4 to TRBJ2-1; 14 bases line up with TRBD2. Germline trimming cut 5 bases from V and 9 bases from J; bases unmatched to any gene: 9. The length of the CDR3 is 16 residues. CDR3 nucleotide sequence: TGTGCCAGCAGTAATCAGGGACTAGCGGGGGTGTTTGAGCAGTTCTTC. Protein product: CASSNQGLAGVFEQFF.

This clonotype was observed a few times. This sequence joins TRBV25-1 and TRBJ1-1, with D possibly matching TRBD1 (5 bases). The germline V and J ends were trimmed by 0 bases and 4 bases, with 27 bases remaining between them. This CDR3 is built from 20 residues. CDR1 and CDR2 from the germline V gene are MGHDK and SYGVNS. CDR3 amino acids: CASSEYGVSGDLSGSTEAFF. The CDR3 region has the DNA TGTGCCAGCAGTGAATATGGCGTTTCTGGGGACCTTAGTGGGAGCACTGAAGCTTTCTTT.

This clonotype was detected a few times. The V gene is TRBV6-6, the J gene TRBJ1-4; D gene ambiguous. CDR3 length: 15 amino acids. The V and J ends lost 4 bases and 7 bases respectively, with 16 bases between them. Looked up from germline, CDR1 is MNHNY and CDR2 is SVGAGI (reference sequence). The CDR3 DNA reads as TGTGCCAGCAGTTTACGCAGTAGGGAAGGTGAAAAACTGTTTTTT. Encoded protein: CASSLRSREGEKLFF.

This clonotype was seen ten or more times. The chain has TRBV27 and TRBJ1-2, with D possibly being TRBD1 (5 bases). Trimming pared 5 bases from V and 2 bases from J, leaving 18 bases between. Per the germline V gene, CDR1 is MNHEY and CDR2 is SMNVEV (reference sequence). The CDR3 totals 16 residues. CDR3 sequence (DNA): TGTGCCAGCAGTCCCAGGGCCAGTCCCTCGAACTATGGCTACACCTTC. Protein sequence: CASSPRASPSNYGYTF.

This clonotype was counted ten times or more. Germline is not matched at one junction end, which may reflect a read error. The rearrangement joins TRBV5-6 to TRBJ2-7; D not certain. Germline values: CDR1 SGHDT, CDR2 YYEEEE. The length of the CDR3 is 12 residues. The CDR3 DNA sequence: TGTGCCAGCAGCTTGGGAAGGAGCGAGGAGTACTTC. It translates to CASSLGRSEEYF.

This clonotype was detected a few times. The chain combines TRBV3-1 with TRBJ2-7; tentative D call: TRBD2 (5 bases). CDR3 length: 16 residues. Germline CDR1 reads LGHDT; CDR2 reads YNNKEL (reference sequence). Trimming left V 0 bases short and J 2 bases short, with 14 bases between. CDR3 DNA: TGTGCCAGCAGCCAAGACGGGCTAGCTTTTCCCTACGAGCAGTACTTC. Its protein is CASSQDGLAFPYEQYF.

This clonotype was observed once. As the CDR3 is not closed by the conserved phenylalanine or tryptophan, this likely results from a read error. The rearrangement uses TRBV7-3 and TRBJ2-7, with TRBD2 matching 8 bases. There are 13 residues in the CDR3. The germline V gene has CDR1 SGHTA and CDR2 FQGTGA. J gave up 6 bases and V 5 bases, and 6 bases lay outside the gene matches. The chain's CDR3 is CASSLGGGGEQYI. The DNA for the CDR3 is TGTGCCAGCAGCCTCGGGGGGGGAGGCGAGCAGTACATC.

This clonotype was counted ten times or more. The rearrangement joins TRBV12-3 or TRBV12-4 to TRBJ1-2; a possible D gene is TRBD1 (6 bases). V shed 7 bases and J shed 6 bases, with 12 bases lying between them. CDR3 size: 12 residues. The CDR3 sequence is CASTRTVHGYTF. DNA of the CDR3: TGTGCCAGCACGAGGACAGTTCATGGCTACACCTTC.

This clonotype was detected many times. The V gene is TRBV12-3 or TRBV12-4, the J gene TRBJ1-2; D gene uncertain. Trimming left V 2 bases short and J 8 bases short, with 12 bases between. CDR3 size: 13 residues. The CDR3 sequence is CASSLSQFYGYTF. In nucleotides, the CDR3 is TGTGCCAGCAGTTTAAGTCAGTTCTACGGCTACACCTTC.

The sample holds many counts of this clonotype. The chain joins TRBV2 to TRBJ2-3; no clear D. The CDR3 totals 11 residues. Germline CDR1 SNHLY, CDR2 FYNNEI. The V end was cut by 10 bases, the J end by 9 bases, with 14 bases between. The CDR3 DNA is TGTGCCACCCGAACGCGGTTCACGCAGTATTTT. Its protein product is CATRTRFTQYF.

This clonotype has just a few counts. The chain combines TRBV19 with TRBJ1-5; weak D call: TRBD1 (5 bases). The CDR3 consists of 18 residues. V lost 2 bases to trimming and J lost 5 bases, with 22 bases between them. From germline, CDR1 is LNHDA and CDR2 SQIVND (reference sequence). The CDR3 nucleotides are TGTGCCAGTAGTATAACGTTAAACTTGAGGGGACGATATCAGCCCCAGCATTTT. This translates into CASSITLNLRGRYQPQHF.

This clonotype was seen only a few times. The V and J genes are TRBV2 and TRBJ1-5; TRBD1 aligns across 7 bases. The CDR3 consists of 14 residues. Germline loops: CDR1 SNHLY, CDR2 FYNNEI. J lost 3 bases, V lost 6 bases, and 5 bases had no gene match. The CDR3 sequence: CASSDRVANQPQHF. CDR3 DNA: TGTGCCAGCAGCGACAGGGTTGCCAATCAGCCCCAGCATTTT.

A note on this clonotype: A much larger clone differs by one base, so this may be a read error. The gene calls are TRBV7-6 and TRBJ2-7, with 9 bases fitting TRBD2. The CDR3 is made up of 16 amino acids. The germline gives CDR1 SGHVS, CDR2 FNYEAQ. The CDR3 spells CASSLDRRGGSYEQCF. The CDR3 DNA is TGTGCCAGCAGCTTAGATCGGCGGGGGGGGTCCTACGAGCAGTGCTTC.

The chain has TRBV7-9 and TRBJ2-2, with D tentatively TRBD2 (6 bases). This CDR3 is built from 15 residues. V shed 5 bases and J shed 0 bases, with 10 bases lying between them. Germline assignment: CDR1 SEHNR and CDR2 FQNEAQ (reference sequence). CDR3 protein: CASSQAGANTGELFF. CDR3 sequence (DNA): TGTGCCAGCAGCCAAGCGGGTGCGAACACCGGGGAGCTGTTTTTT.

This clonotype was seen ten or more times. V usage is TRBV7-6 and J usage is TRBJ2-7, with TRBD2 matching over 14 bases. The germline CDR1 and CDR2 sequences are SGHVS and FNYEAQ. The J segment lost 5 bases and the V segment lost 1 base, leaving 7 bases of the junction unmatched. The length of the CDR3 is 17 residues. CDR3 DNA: TGTGCCAGCAGCTTAGACCAGGGGACTAGCGGGAGCCACGAGCAGTACTTC. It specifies CASSLDQGTSGSHEQYF.

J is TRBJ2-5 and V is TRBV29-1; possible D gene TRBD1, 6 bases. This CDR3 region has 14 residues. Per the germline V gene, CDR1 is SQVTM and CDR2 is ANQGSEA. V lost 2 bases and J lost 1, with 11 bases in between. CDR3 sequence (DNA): TGCAGCGTTGAAACACAGGGAACCCAAGAGACCCAGTACTTC. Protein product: CSVETQGTQETQYF.

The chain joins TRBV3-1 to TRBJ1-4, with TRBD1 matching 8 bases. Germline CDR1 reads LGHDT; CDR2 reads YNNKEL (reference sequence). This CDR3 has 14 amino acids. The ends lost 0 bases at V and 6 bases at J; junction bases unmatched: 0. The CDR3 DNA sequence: TGTGCCAGCAGCCAAGAACAGGGGGATGAAAAACTGTTTTTT. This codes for CASSQEQGDEKLFF.

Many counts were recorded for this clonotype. The CDR3 is CASSLGGQDYPAQETQYF. CDR3 bases: TGTGCCAGCAGCCTCGGGGGGCAGGACTACCCAGCCCAAGAGACCCAGTACTTC. The J gene is TRBJ2-5, the V gene TRBV7-9; maybe TRBD2 (7 bases). Deletions cut 5 bases from V and 1 base from J, with 23 bases between. The CDR3 sequence is 18 residues long. CDR1 SEHNR and CDR2 FQNEAQ come from the germline V gene (reference sequence).

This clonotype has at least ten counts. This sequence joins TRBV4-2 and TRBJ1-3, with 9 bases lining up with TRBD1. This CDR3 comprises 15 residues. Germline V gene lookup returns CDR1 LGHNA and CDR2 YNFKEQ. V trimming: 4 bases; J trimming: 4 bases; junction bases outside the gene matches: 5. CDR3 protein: CASSLRGTGGNTIYF. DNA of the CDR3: TGTGCCAGCAGCCTTCGGGGGACAGGGGGAAACACCATATATTTT.

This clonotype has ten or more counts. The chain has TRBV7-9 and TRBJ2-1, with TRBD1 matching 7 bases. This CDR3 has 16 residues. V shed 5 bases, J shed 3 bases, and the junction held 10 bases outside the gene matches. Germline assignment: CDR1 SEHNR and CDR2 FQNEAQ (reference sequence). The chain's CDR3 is CASSDNRDSLYNEQFF. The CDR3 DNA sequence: TGTGCCAGCAGCGACAACCGGGACAGCCTCTACAATGAGCAGTTCTTC.

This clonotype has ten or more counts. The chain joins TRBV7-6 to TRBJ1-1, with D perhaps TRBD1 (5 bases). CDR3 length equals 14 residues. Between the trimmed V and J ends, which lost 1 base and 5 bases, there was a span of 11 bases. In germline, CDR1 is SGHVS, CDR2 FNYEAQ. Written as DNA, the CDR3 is TGTGCCAGCAGCTTAGATGGGGGGAGGACTGAAGCTTTCTTT. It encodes CASSLDGGRTEAFF.